This T cell receptor (beta chain) was profiled in a study of T cell clusters in autoimmune cytopenias. Study-level information: Per sample, median TRB depth was around 51,000 reads, yielding a median about 2,000 distinct clonotypes.

This CDR3 is built from 12 residues. Germline lookup yields CDR1 SGHVS and CDR2 FNYEAQ. Regarding this clonotype: Its antigen is as yet unknown.

TRB was amplified by touch-down multiplex PCR, primer pools A and B combined. For each CDR3 protein, TCRdb gives one entry from its re-call of the multiplex PCR reads, without DNA. The sample has some 5,900 distinct CDR3 sequences. Tens of thousands of genome equivalents of blood DNA were amplified for TRB. Study conclusions and caveats: A dominant lymphoma-associated repertoire apparently masked the cluster-lack signature in secondary cytopenia versus chronic lymphocytic leukemia. Primary autoimmune cytopenia patients appeared to lack physiological T cell clusters present in healthy donors. TRB repertoire shifts in secondary cytopenia and chronic lymphocytic leukemia mostly reflected lymphoma, not autoimmunity.

The sequencing sample was made of peripheral blood. The rearrangement uses TRBV7-6 and TRBJ2-7; without DNA, the TCRdb call of TRBD1 cannot be checked. This TCR derives from a human donor with an autoimmune cytopenia or autoimmune hepatitis (not recorded which). The CDR3 region is CASSPTGLEQYF.